The clone carrying this T cell receptor beta chain has a single count. Its specificity is not known. Only in-frame clones appear in the TCRdb table, and some are missing; sequencing was by immunoSEQ multiplex PCR. The top ten hold around 2.6% of the sample, which has just over 25,000 clones, around 84% seen once. This sample was taken from a study of PD-1 blockade in classical Hodgkin lymphoma. General study findings and limits: Relative to healthy donors, newly diagnosed patients reportedly had lower baseline TCR diversity, which was reported as lower still in relapsed/refractory patients. Still unresolved is the cause of the repertoire differences, which may be disease activity or prior therapy. By C4D1 there was a significant rise in CD4+ TCR diversity but not in CD8+ TCR diversity.

Each of the patients experienced relapse following autologous stem cell transplantation, and their brentuximab vedotin exposure differed. The length of the CDR3 is 18 residues. Trimming shortened V by 1 base and J by 0 bases, and 14 bases separated the two germline ends. The germline CDR1 and CDR2 sequences are SGHDT and YYEEEE. The sequence came from a human donor with classical Hodgkin lymphoma. The sequences come from peripheral blood mononuclear cells (PBMCs), collected at baseline. The chain recombines TRBV5-6 with TRBJ1-6, with D possibly being TRBD1 (5 bases). Here the CDR3 DNA reads TGTGCCAGCAGCTTGTCGGGACGCTCGAGCTCCTATAATTCACCCCTCCACTTT. Protein sequence: CASSLSGRSSSYNSPLHF. Complete variable domain (other parts from reference TRBV5-6 and TRBJ1-6): DAGVTQSPTHLIKTRGQQVTLRCSPKSGHDTVSWYQQALGQGPQFIFQYYEEEERQRGNFPDRFSGHQFPNYSSELNVNALLLGDSALYLCASSLSGRSSSYNSPLHFGNGTRLTVT.